The rows below give T cell receptor beta chains drawn from one sample of a study of blood T cell repertoires in COVID-19. Some clones are missing from TCRdb's copy, which holds only in-frame ones; the method was immunoSEQ multiplex PCR. This table holds some 140,000 clones, roughly 84% found once. Input material: PBMCs or T cells enriched from blood (not recorded which). These receptors were collected from a man aged 35-49 years with acute COVID-19. Each CDR3 is given with its conserved first and last residue. A D gene is named only where the DNA matches it firmly. For some rows the clone size is stated as once, few or many, or as a class when expanded; others skip it.

j_call v_call d_call clone_size cdr3_nt cdr3_aa
TRBJ2-7 TRBV6-5 TRBD1 . TGTGCCAGCAGTCCTGGGACAGGGAACGAGCAGTACTTC CASSPGTGNEQYF
TRBJ2-2 TRBV30 TRBD2 . TGTGCCTGTAAGCGGGAGGCGACCGGGGAGCTGTTTTTT CACKREATGELFF
TRBJ1-6 TRBV7-2 . . TGTGCCAGCAGCTTAGGAGAATATTCACCCCTCCACTTT CASSLGEYSPLHF
TRBJ2-5 TRBV29-1 . . TGCAGCGTCCGGGGGCAGGGGGAAGAGACCCAGTACTTC CSVRGQGEETQYF
TRBJ1-1 TRBV5-6 . . TGTGCCAGCAGCCACCGGGTATTCACTGAAGCTTTCTTT CASSHRVFTEAFF
TRBJ2-1 TRBV25-1 TRBD1 once TGTGCCAACTACTCCTCCGACAGGGAGCTCTACAATGAGCAGTTCTTC CANYSSDRELYNEQFF
TRBJ2-6 TRBV21-1 . . TGTGCCAGCGCTACAGGGGGCAGCTCTGGGGCCAACGTCCTGACTTTC CASATGGSSGANVLTF
TRBJ2-2 TRBV7-6 . . TGTGCCAGCAGCTTAGGCGGCAGGGTTTCTGGCGGGGAGCTGTTTTTT CASSLGGRVSGGELFF
TRBJ1-1 TRBV6-5 . few TGTGCCAGCAGGACTTCGGTGACCACTGAAGCTTTCTTT CASRTSVTTEAFF
TRBJ2-5 TRBV5-1 . . TGCGCCAGCAGCTTGGCCATAGGGGCAGAAGAGACCCAGTACTTC CASSLAIGAEETQYF
TRBJ1-5 TRBV30 . . TGTGCCTGGAGTATGTCTAATCAGCCCCAGCATTTT CAWSMSNQPQHF
TRBJ1-2 TRBV7-9 . . TGTGCCAGCAGCAGCGGGACAAAGGCGTCCACCTTC CASSSGTKASTF
TRBJ1-1 TRBV4-2 . once TGTGCCAGCAGCCAAGAGGGCAGGGGGAACACTGAAGCTTTCTTT CASSQEGRGNTEAFF
TRBJ2-3 TRBV9 TRBD2 . TGTGCCAGCAGCGGACCTAGCGGGGTTTCCACAGATACGCAGTATTTT CASSGPSGVSTDTQYF
TRBJ2-5 TRBV6-2/TRBV6-3 . . TGTGCCAGCAGTTGGCTCCGGGACTCCCAAGAGACCCAGTACTTC CASSWLRDSQETQYF
TRBJ2-5 TRBV2 . . TGTGCCAGCAGTTCGGGGTATCAAGAGACCCAGTACTTC CASSSGYQETQYF
TRBJ1-2 TRBV30 . . TGTGCCTGGAGTGTAGGCCAGGCCGATGGCTACACCTTC CAWSVGQADGYTF
TRBJ2-7 TRBV5-1 TRBD1 . TGCGCCAGCAGCTTGTCACCGGCAGGGGGCGGCTACGAGCAGTACTTC CASSLSPAGGGYEQYF
TRBJ1-2 TRBV5-1 . few TGCGCCAGCAGAGACGAGGGTAGTGGCTACACCTTC CASRDEGSGYTF
TRBJ2-7 TRBV3-1/TRBV3-2 . . TGTGCCAGCAGCCAAGATCTCGGACTCTCCTACGAGCAGTACTTC CASSQDLGLSYEQYF
TRBJ2-7 TRBV7-8 . . TGTGCCAGCAGCTTAGAATTTCCCGAGTACGAATCGAACTTC CASSLEFPEYESNF
TRBJ2-1 TRBV27 TRBD1 once TGTGCCAGCACCAGACAGGGGTCCTACAATGAGCAGTTCTTC CASTRQGSYNEQFF
TRBJ1-6 TRBV28 . . TGTGCCAGCCGGGTGGGGGGAGCGAATTCACCCCTCCACTTT CASRVGGANSPLHF
TRBJ2-5 TRBV27 . . TGTGCCAGCAGTTTAGGTACAGGGCGGGAGACCCAGTACTTC CASSLGTGRETQYF
TRBJ1-3 TRBV27 . . TGTGCCAGCAGGTCACTTAGCCAGGGTTCTGGAAACACCATATATTTT CASRSLSQGSGNTIYF
TRBJ1-5 TRBV5-8 . . TGTGCCAGCAACAAGGGACACGGTGATCAGCCCCAGCATTTT CASNKGHGDQPQHF
TRBJ1-1 TRBV5-4 TRBD1 . TGTGCCAGCAGCACAGGGGGCCTAGGCGGGAAAGCTTTCTTT CASSTGGLGGKAFF
TRBJ2-7 TRBV3-1/TRBV3-2 . . TGTGCCAGCAGTCTAGGACTGACCTCCTACGAGCAGTACTTC CASSLGLTSYEQYF
TRBJ1-2 TRBV6-2/TRBV6-3 . few TGTGCCAGCAGCACGATGAGGGGCTACACCTTC CASSTMRGYTF
TRBJ1-2 TRBV7-2 TRBD1 . TGTGCCAGCAGCCTTAGGACACAGGGGAATCATGGCTACACCTTC CASSLRTQGNHGYTF
TRBJ2-5 TRBV2 . . TGTGCCAGCAGTTTACTCCAAGAGACCCAGTACTTC CASSLLQETQYF
TRBJ2-5 TRBV6-1 . . TGTGCCAGCAGTGGAAGAGGGGGGGCGGGCCAAGAGACCCAGTACTTC CASSGRGGAGQETQYF
TRBJ2-1 TRBV29-1 . . TGCAGCGTGGACCTGCAGGGGGGCTCCTACAATGAGCAGTTCTTC CSVDLQGGSYNEQFF
TRBJ1-1 TRBV24-1 . . TGTGCCACCAGTGATTCGACAGCCCATGAAGCTTTCTTT CATSDSTAHEAFF
TRBJ2-5 TRBV19 TRBD2 . TGTGCCAGTAGCCCGGGACTAGGGGGGGCGGCCCAGTACTTC CASSPGLGGAAQYF
TRBJ2-6 TRBV28 TRBD1 . TGTGCCTGCAGTTTACGGGGGTTGGGGGGACAGGTAGCTACGGGGGCCAACGTCCTGACTTTC CACSLRGLGGQVATGANVLTF
TRBJ2-1 TRBV6-5 . . TGTGCCAGCAGTTCCTCTCTAAGCAACCAAGTGCTCTTC CASSSSLSNQVLF
TRBJ2-1 TRBV18 TRBD2 many TGTGCCAGCTCACCACGCGCCCTAGCGGGAGGGAATGAGCAGTTCTTC CASSPRALAGGNEQFF
TRBJ2-1 TRBV11-3 TRBD1 . TGTGCCAGCAGTTCACAGGGGGCGGTCCACAATGAGCAGTTCTTC CASSSQGAVHNEQFF
TRBJ2-3 TRBV5-1 TRBD2 . TGCGCCAGCAGCTCGGGACTAGCGGGGGTCACAGATACGCAGTATTTT CASSSGLAGVTDTQYF
TRBJ2-7 TRBV14 . . TGTGCCAGCAGTCTTGTCTCCTACGAGCAGTACTTC CASSLVSYEQYF
TRBJ1-5 TRBV3-1/TRBV3-2 TRBD1 few TGTGCCAGCAGCAACGTAAAACCGGGACAGGGGGCTCTAAATAGCAATCAGCCCCAGCATTTT CASSNVKPGQGALNSNQPQHF
TRBJ2-7 TRBV7-9 TRBD2 . TGTGCCAGCAGCCCGGACTTAGCGGGATCGGGAGACGAGCAGTACTTC CASSPDLAGSGDEQYF
TRBJ2-1 TRBV4-2 . . TGTGCCAGCAGCCAAGTTGTTCAGGGCCGGTCCTACAATGAGCAGTTCTTC CASSQVVQGRSYNEQFF
TRBJ2-1 TRBV7-2 TRBD2 . TGTGCCAGCAGCATCAGTTCCGGGACTAGCTGGTCCCATGAGCAGTTCTTC CASSISSGTSWSHEQFF
TRBJ1-6 TRBV6-5 TRBD1 . TGTGCCAGCAGAGCCGGGACAGGGAATTCACCCCTCCACTTT CASRAGTGNSPLHF
TRBJ2-1 TRBV6-1 TRBD1 . TGTGCCAGCAGTGACCAACAGGGGTACAATGAGCAGTTCTTC CASSDQQGYNEQFF
TRBJ2-5 TRBV7-7 TRBD1 . TGTGCCAGCAGCCCCCGACAGGGGGCCGGGGAGACCCAGTACTTC CASSPRQGAGETQYF
TRBJ2-4 TRBV6-6 . . TGTGCCAGCAGTCCCTCGGGAACCAAAAACATTCAGTACTTC CASSPSGTKNIQYF
TRBJ1-2 TRBV28 TRBD1 . TGTGCCAGCAGCTCCGGGACAGGGGACTATGGCTACACCTTC CASSSGTGDYGYTF
TRBJ1-4 TRBV12-3/TRBV12-4 . once TGTGCCAGCAGCTCCGTCGGTTCTAAACTGTTTTTT CASSSVGSKLFF
TRBJ2-5 TRBV19 TRBD1 . TGTGCCAGTAGTAGACAGGGAGAAGAGACCCAGTACTTC CASSRQGEETQYF
TRBJ2-1 TRBV5-5 . . TGTGCCAGCAGCCCCGGGAACTCCTACAATGAGCAGTTCTTC CASSPGNSYNEQFF
TRBJ2-3 TRBV11-2 TRBD2 . TGTGCCAGCAGCTCAAAGATCCTAGCGGGCAACACAGATACGCAGTATTTT CASSSKILAGNTDTQYF
TRBJ1-2 TRBV7-2 TRBD1 . TGTGCCAGCAGCTCCCGCGGGACAGGAGCCCCTATCGCCTTC CASSSRGTGAPIAF
TRBJ1-5 TRBV27 TRBD1 . TGTGCCAGCAGTTTATCGACAGGGGGGCGGCCCCAGCATTTT CASSLSTGGRPQHF
TRBJ1-2 TRBV4-3 . . TGCGCCAGCAGCCAAGGAGACAGTGCCTCCCGCTACACCTTC CASSQGDSASRYTF
TRBJ1-5 TRBV29-1 . . TGCAGCGCCAGATATAGCAATCAGCCCCAGCATTTT CSARYSNQPQHF
TRBJ2-7 TRBV6-2/TRBV6-3 TRBD2 . TGTGCCAGCAGTGCTAGCGGGCTTCCGGGGGAGTACTTC CASSASGLPGEYF